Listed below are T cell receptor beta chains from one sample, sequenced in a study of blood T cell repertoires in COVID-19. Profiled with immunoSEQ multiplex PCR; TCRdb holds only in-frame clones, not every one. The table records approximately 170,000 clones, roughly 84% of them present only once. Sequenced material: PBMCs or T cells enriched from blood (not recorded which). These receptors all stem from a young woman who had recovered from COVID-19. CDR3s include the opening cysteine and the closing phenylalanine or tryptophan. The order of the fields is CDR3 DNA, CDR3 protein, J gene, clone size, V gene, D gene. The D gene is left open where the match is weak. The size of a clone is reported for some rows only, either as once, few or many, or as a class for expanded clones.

CDR3 DNA: TGTGCCAGCTCACCAACCGACAGGAATGGCTACACCTTC
CDR3 protein: CASSPTDRNGYTF
J gene: TRBJ1-2
clone size: -
V gene: TRBV18
D gene: -

CDR3 DNA: TGTGCCAGCAGCCCAATAGCGGGAGGATTAGAGCTGTTTTTT
CDR3 protein: CASSPIAGGLELFF
J gene: TRBJ2-2
clone size: -
V gene: TRBV7-2
D gene: TRBD2

CDR3 DNA: TGTGCCAGCAGCCCCTACAGGGGCGCCAACTATGGCTACACCTTC
CDR3 protein: CASSPYRGANYGYTF
J gene: TRBJ1-2
clone size: many
V gene: TRBV28
D gene: TRBD1

CDR3 DNA: TGTGCCAGCAGCGACAGGGGTGGCCCCTACAATGAGCAGTTCTTC
CDR3 protein: CASSDRGGPYNEQFF
J gene: TRBJ2-1
clone size: few
V gene: TRBV7-9
D gene: TRBD1

CDR3 DNA: TGTGCCTGGACTAGCGGGAGAAGGGAGACCCAGTACTTC
CDR3 protein: CAWTSGRRETQYF
J gene: TRBJ2-5
clone size: once
V gene: TRBV30
D gene: TRBD2

CDR3 DNA: TGTGCCAGCAGTTTATGGGGCAGGGGTTCCTATAATTCACCCCTCCACTTT
CDR3 protein: CASSLWGRGSYNSPLHF
J gene: TRBJ1-6
clone size: -
V gene: TRBV28
D gene: -

CDR3 DNA: TGCACCAGCAGCCAAGGTCTTTGCGGGCGACTAGCGGGAGAAAAGAGGTCGGGGGAGCTGTTTTTT
CDR3 protein: CTSSQGLCGRLAGEKRSGELFF
J gene: TRBJ2-2
clone size: -
V gene: TRBV1
D gene: -

CDR3 DNA: TGTGCCAGCTCCCTTCAGGGGGCGCAAAATGGCTACACCTTC
CDR3 protein: CASSLQGAQNGYTF
J gene: TRBJ1-2
clone size: -
V gene: TRBV18
D gene: TRBD1

CDR3 DNA: TGTGCCAGCTCACCACCGGGGGCAAACACCATATATTTT
CDR3 protein: CASSPPGANTIYF
J gene: TRBJ1-3
clone size: -
V gene: TRBV18
D gene: -

CDR3 DNA: TGCGCCAGCAGCCAAGGGGAGGACCTGAACACTGAAGCTTTCTTT
CDR3 protein: CASSQGEDLNTEAFF
J gene: TRBJ1-1
clone size: -
V gene: TRBV4-1
D gene: -

CDR3 DNA: TGTGCCAGCAGCCGGACAGAAGGCTACGAGCAGTACTTC
CDR3 protein: CASSRTEGYEQYF
J gene: TRBJ2-7
clone size: few
V gene: TRBV3-1/TRBV3-2
D gene: -

CDR3 DNA: TGTGCCAGCAGCTTGGGGCCGGGACAGGCTTACACTGAAGCTTTCTTT
CDR3 protein: CASSLGPGQAYTEAFF
J gene: TRBJ1-1
clone size: -
V gene: TRBV5-6
D gene: TRBD1

CDR3 DNA: TGTGCCAGCAGTTTAGTCACTAGCGGGAGGTACGAGCAGTACTTC
CDR3 protein: CASSLVTSGRYEQYF
J gene: TRBJ2-7
clone size: once
V gene: TRBV28
D gene: TRBD2